This is a list of T cell receptor beta chains from one sample in a study of beta chain features in type 1 diabetes. TCRdb keeps only in-frame clones here, not all; method: immunoSEQ multiplex PCR. The top ten clones hold 0.02% to 0.025% of a sample with 850,000 to 900,000 clones, about a sixth of them seen once. Sequencing was performed on naive CD4+ T cells from blood. Every receptor here comes from a woman younger than 30 in good health. Each CDR3 is given with its conserved first and last residue. Fields, in order: J gene, D gene, clone size, CDR3 length, V gene, CDR3 protein, CDR3 DNA. D genes are given only for firm matches. The size of a clone is reported for some rows only, either as once, few or many, or as a class for expanded clones.

J gene: TRBJ2-1; D gene: NA; clone size: NA; CDR3 length: 11; V gene: TRBV18; CDR3 protein: CASSPDLEQFF; CDR3 DNA: TGTGCCAGCTCACCTGACCTTGAGCAGTTCTTC
J gene: TRBJ2-7; D gene: NA; clone size: NA; CDR3 length: 16; V gene: TRBV7-2; CDR3 protein: CASSSSLLTLPGEQYF; CDR3 DNA: TGTGCCAGCAGCTCCAGCCTATTGACTTTGCCAGGCGAGCAGTACTTC
J gene: TRBJ1-3; D gene: TRBD1; clone size: few; CDR3 length: 15; V gene: TRBV6-6; CDR3 protein: CASSERDRAGNTIYF; CDR3 DNA: TGTGCCAGCAGCGAAAGGGACAGGGCTGGAAACACCATATATTTT
J gene: TRBJ1-2; D gene: NA; clone size: NA; CDR3 length: 11; V gene: TRBV20-1; CDR3 protein: CSARRGYGYTF; CDR3 DNA: TGCAGTGCTAGACGCGGCTATGGCTACACCTTC
J gene: TRBJ2-5; D gene: NA; clone size: NA; CDR3 length: 13; V gene: TRBV4-1; CDR3 protein: CASGQGRGETQYF; CDR3 DNA: TGCGCCAGCGGGCAGGGACGTGGAGAGACCCAGTACTTC
J gene: TRBJ2-7; D gene: TRBD1; clone size: NA; CDR3 length: 14; V gene: TRBV28; CDR3 protein: CASSLRDRVYEQYF; CDR3 DNA: TGTGCCAGCAGCCTCCGGGACAGGGTTTACGAGCAGTACTTC
J gene: TRBJ2-2; D gene: NA; clone size: few; CDR3 length: 11; V gene: TRBV6-6; CDR3 protein: CASNSGGELFF; CDR3 DNA: TGTGCCAGCAACTCCGGCGGGGAGCTGTTTTTT
J gene: TRBJ1-4; D gene: NA; clone size: NA; CDR3 length: 16; V gene: TRBV6-6; CDR3 protein: CASSIGTPPTNEKLFF; CDR3 DNA: TGTGCCAGCAGCATCGGGACACCCCCAACTAATGAAAAACTGTTTTTT
J gene: TRBJ2-1; D gene: TRBD2; clone size: NA; CDR3 length: 17; V gene: TRBV11-2; CDR3 protein: CASSLGAGGSGYNEQFF; CDR3 DNA: TGTGCCAGCAGCTTAGGGGCGGGCGGGAGCGGCTACAATGAGCAGTTCTTC
J gene: TRBJ2-1; D gene: TRBD2; clone size: NA; CDR3 length: 15; V gene: TRBV5-1; CDR3 protein: CASQPRTSAYNEQFF; CDR3 DNA: TGCGCCAGCCAACCTCGGACTAGTGCCTACAATGAGCAGTTCTTC
J gene: TRBJ2-3; D gene: NA; clone size: few; CDR3 length: 12; V gene: TRBV7-2; CDR3 protein: CASSSTVDTQYF; CDR3 DNA: TGTGCCAGCAGCTCCACCGTAGATACGCAGTATTTT
J gene: TRBJ2-3; D gene: TRBD2; clone size: few; CDR3 length: 16; V gene: TRBV7-6; CDR3 protein: CASSSSSGRGSDTQYF; CDR3 DNA: TGTGCCAGCAGCTCCTCTAGCGGGAGGGGCTCAGATACGCAGTATTTT
J gene: TRBJ1-3; D gene: TRBD1; clone size: few; CDR3 length: 16; V gene: TRBV28; CDR3 protein: CASSSYRGSSGNTIYF; CDR3 DNA: TGTGCCAGCAGTTCTTACAGGGGAAGCTCTGGAAACACCATATATTTT
J gene: TRBJ2-1; D gene: NA; clone size: NA; CDR3 length: 11; V gene: TRBV7-9; CDR3 protein: CANSGYNEQFF; CDR3 DNA: TGTGCCAACAGCGGTTACAATGAGCAGTTCTTC
J gene: TRBJ2-1; D gene: NA; clone size: few; CDR3 length: 13; V gene: TRBV2; CDR3 protein: CASSGEIPNEQFF; CDR3 DNA: TGTGCCAGCAGTGGTGAGATTCCCAATGAGCAGTTCTTC
J gene: TRBJ2-5; D gene: NA; clone size: few; CDR3 length: 13; V gene: TRBV7-2; CDR3 protein: CASSSKSRETQYF; CDR3 DNA: TGTGCCAGCAGCTCAAAGTCTAGAGAGACCCAGTACTTC
J gene: TRBJ2-3; D gene: TRBD2; clone size: few; CDR3 length: 18; V gene: TRBV29-1; CDR3 protein: CSVGLLPEREHSTDTQYF; CDR3 DNA: TGCAGCGTTGGCCTTCTACCCGAGCGGGAGCATAGTACAGATACGCAGTATTTT
J gene: TRBJ2-2; D gene: NA; clone size: few; CDR3 length: 14; V gene: TRBV6-6; CDR3 protein: CASTLAGGTGELFF; CDR3 DNA: TGTGCCAGCACTCTAGCTGGGGGCACCGGGGAGCTGTTTTTT
J gene: TRBJ2-5; D gene: NA; clone size: few; CDR3 length: 18; V gene: TRBV23-1; CDR3 protein: CASSQCVQIEDKEETQYF; CDR3 DNA: TGCGCCAGCAGTCAATGCGTTCAAATCGAAGACAAGGAAGAGACCCAGTACTTC
J gene: TRBJ2-1; D gene: NA; clone size: few; CDR3 length: 13; V gene: TRBV6-1; CDR3 protein: CASSFGQRYEQFF; CDR3 DNA: TGTGCCAGCAGTTTCGGGCAGCGGTATGAGCAGTTCTTC
J gene: TRBJ2-7; D gene: NA; clone size: few; CDR3 length: 15; V gene: TRBV7-2; CDR3 protein: CASSLGEGFSYEQYF; CDR3 DNA: TGTGCCAGCAGCTTAGGAGAGGGTTTCTCCTACGAGCAGTACTTC
J gene: TRBJ2-1; D gene: NA; clone size: NA; CDR3 length: 13; V gene: TRBV7-2; CDR3 protein: CASSLTPNNEQFF; CDR3 DNA: TGTGCCAGCAGCTTAACCCCCAACAATGAGCAGTTCTTC
J gene: TRBJ2-7; D gene: NA; clone size: few; CDR3 length: 17; V gene: TRBV7-2; CDR3 protein: CASSPPYVGASSYEQYF; CDR3 DNA: TGTGCCAGCAGCCCTCCGTATGTTGGAGCAAGCTCCTACGAGCAGTACTTC
J gene: TRBJ1-5; D gene: TRBD1; clone size: NA; CDR3 length: 17; V gene: TRBV7-3; CDR3 protein: CASSEHAGGFGNQPQHF; CDR3 DNA: TGTGCCAGCAGCGAACATGCAGGGGGGTTTGGCAATCAGCCCCAGCATTTT
J gene: TRBJ2-1; D gene: TRBD2; clone size: NA; CDR3 length: 15; V gene: TRBV28; CDR3 protein: CASSLVSSGRNEQFF; CDR3 DNA: TGTGCCAGCAGCCTCGTCTCTAGCGGGAGGAATGAGCAGTTCTTC
J gene: TRBJ2-3; D gene: NA; clone size: few; CDR3 length: 15; V gene: TRBV11-2; CDR3 protein: CASRRREPLTDTQYF; CDR3 DNA: TGTGCCAGCAGACGACGGGAACCTCTCACAGATACGCAGTATTTT
J gene: TRBJ2-1; D gene: TRBD2; clone size: few; CDR3 length: 16; V gene: TRBV9; CDR3 protein: CASSQRTGGRNNEQFF; CDR3 DNA: TGTGCCAGCAGCCAGAGGACTGGCGGGAGGAACAATGAGCAGTTCTTC
J gene: TRBJ2-6; D gene: TRBD2; clone size: NA; CDR3 length: 19; V gene: TRBV19; CDR3 protein: CASSIDSSGRASGANVLTF; CDR3 DNA: TGTGCCAGTAGTATAGATTCTAGCGGGAGGGCCTCTGGGGCCAACGTCCTGACTTTC
J gene: TRBJ1-2; D gene: NA; clone size: few; CDR3 length: 16; V gene: TRBV6-1; CDR3 protein: CASSEAYQGSWYGYTF; CDR3 DNA: TGTGCCAGCAGTGAAGCCTACCAGGGTTCTTGGTATGGCTACACCTTC
J gene: TRBJ2-5; D gene: NA; clone size: NA; CDR3 length: 13; V gene: TRBV7-2; CDR3 protein: CASSTGGRETQYF; CDR3 DNA: TGTGCCAGCAGTACAGGAGGCCGGGAGACCCAGTACTTC
J gene: TRBJ2-1; D gene: TRBD1; clone size: NA; CDR3 length: 13; V gene: TRBV7-9; CDR3 protein: CASSSLVGQEQFF; CDR3 DNA: TGTGCCAGCAGCTCGCTAGTGGGACAGGAGCAGTTCTTC
J gene: TRBJ1-5; D gene: NA; clone size: few; CDR3 length: 15; V gene: TRBV9; CDR3 protein: CASSVTGLSNQPQHF; CDR3 DNA: TGTGCCAGCAGCGTCACAGGGCTCAGCAATCAGCCCCAGCATTTT
J gene: TRBJ2-3; D gene: NA; clone size: NA; CDR3 length: 14; V gene: TRBV18; CDR3 protein: CASSPQQQTDTQYF; CDR3 DNA: TGTGCCAGCTCACCTCAGCAGCAGACAGATACGCAGTATTTT
J gene: TRBJ2-3; D gene: NA; clone size: few; CDR3 length: 16; V gene: TRBV19; CDR3 protein: CASSTPTGSGTDTQYF; CDR3 DNA: TGTGCCAGTAGTACGCCTACCGGGTCGGGCACAGATACGCAGTATTTT
J gene: TRBJ1-4; D gene: NA; clone size: NA; CDR3 length: 21; V gene: TRBV18; CDR3 protein: CASSDERGRTLGGGSSRKLFF; CDR3 DNA: TGTGCCAGCTCAGACGAACGGGGTCGGACACTTGGCGGGGGCTCATCGCGGAAACTGTTTTTT
J gene: TRBJ1-5; D gene: NA; clone size: NA; CDR3 length: 15; V gene: TRBV6-5; CDR3 protein: CASSYSISAHQPQHF; CDR3 DNA: TGTGCCAGCAGTTACTCGATTTCAGCTCATCAGCCCCAGCATTTT
J gene: TRBJ2-5; D gene: NA; clone size: few; CDR3 length: 15; V gene: TRBV19; CDR3 protein: CASRSQGRLQETQYF; CDR3 DNA: TGTGCCAGTAGAAGCCAGGGGAGGTTGCAAGAGACCCAGTACTTC
J gene: TRBJ2-7; D gene: NA; clone size: NA; CDR3 length: 15; V gene: TRBV7-6; CDR3 protein: CASSLAGAPHYEQYF; CDR3 DNA: TGTGCCAGCAGCTTAGCGGGAGCGCCACACTACGAGCAGTACTTC
J gene: TRBJ2-3; D gene: TRBD2; clone size: few; CDR3 length: 15; V gene: TRBV6-5; CDR3 protein: CASKRTSGIPDTQYF; CDR3 DNA: TGTGCCAGCAAACGGACTAGCGGGATTCCAGATACGCAGTATTTT
J gene: TRBJ2-4; D gene: NA; clone size: NA; CDR3 length: 16; V gene: TRBV28; CDR3 protein: CASSFPRTGAKNIQYF; CDR3 DNA: TGTGCCAGCAGTTTCCCCCGAACAGGGGCCAAAAACATTCAGTACTTC